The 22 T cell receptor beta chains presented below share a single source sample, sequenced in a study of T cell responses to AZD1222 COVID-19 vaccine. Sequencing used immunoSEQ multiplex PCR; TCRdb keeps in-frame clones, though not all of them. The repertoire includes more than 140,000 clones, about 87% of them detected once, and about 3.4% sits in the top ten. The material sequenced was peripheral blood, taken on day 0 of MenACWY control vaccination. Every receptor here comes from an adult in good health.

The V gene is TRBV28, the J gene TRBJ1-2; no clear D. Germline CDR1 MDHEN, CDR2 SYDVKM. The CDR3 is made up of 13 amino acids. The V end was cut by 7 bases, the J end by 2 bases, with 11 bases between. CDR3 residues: CASTSGGNYGYTF. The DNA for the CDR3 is TGTGCCAGCACCTCAGGCGGGAACTATGGCTACACCTTC.

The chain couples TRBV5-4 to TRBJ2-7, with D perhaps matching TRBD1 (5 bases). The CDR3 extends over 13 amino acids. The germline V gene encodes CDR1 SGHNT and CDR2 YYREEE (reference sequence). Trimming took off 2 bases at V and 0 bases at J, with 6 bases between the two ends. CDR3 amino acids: CASSFQGSYEQYF. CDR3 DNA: TGTGCCAGCAGCTTCCAGGGCTCCTACGAGCAGTACTTC.

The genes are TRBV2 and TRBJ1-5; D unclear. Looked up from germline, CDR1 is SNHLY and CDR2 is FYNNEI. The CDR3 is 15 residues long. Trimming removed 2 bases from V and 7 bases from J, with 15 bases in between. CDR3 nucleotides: TGTGCCAGCAGTGAACCTAGGCGCGACGGACAGCCCCAGCATTTT. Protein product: CASSEPRRDGQPQHF.

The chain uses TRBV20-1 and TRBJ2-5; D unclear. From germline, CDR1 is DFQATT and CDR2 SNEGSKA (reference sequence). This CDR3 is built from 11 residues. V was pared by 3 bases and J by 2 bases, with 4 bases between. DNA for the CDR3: TGCAGTGCTAGGCGACAAGAGACCCAGTACTTC. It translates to CSARRQETQYF.

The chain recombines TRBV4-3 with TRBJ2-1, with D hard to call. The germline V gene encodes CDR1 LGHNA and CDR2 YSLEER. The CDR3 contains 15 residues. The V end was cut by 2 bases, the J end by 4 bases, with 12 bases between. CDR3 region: CASSQTITRYNEQFF. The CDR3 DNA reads TGCGCCAGCAGCCAAACGATCACAAGGTACAATGAGCAGTTCTTC.

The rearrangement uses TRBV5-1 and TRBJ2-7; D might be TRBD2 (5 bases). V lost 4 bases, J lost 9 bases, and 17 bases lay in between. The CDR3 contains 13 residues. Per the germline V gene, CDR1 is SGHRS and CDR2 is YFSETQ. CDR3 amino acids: CASSLEAGPRQYF. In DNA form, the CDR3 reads TGCGCCAGCAGCCTGGAGGCAGGCCCTCGGCAGTACTTC.

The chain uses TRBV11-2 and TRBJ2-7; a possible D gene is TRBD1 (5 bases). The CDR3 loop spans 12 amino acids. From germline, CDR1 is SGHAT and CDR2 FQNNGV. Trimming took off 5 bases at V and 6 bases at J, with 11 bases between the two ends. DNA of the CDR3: TGTGCCAGCAGCGTAAGGGGCCCCGAGCAGTACTTC. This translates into CASSVRGPEQYF.

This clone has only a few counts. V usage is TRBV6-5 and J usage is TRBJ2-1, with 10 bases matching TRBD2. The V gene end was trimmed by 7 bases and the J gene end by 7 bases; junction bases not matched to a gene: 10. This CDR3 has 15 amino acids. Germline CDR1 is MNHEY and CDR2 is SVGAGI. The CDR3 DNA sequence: TGTGCCAGCACCACGCGAGCGGGGGGGCGGAATGAGCAGTTCTTC. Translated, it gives CASTTRAGGRNEQFF.

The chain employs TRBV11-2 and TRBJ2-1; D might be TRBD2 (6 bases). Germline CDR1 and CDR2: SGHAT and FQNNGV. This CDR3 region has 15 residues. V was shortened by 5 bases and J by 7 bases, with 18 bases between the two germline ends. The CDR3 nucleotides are TGTGCCAGCAGCCCCTTCGGAGGGCAAGGGAATGAGCAGTTCTTC. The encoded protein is CASSPFGGQGNEQFF. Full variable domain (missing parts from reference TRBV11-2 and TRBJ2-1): EAGVAQSPRYKIIEKRQSVAFWCNPISGHATLYWYQQILGQGPKLLIQFQNNGVVDDSQLPKDRFSAERLKGVDSTLKIQPAKLEDSAVYLCASSPFGGQGNEQFFGPGTRLTVL.

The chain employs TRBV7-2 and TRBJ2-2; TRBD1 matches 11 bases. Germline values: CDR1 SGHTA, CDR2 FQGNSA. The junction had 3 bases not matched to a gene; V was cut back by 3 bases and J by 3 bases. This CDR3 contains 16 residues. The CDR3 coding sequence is TGTGCCAGCAGCTTCGGACAGGGGGCCTACACCGGGGAGCTGTTTTTT. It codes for CASSFGQGAYTGELFF.

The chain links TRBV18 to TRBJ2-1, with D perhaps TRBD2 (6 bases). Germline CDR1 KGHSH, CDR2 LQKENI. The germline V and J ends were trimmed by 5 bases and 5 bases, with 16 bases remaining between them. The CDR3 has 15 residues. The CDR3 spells CASSWVAVADNEQFF. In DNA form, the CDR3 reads TGTGCCAGCTCATGGGTCGCGGTAGCGGACAATGAGCAGTTCTTC.

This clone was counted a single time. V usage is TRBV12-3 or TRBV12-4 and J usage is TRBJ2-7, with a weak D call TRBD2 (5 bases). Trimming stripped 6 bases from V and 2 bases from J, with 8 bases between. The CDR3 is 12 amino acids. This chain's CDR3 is CASSPGTYEQYF. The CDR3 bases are TGTGCCAGCAGCCCCGGGACCTACGAGCAGTACTTC.

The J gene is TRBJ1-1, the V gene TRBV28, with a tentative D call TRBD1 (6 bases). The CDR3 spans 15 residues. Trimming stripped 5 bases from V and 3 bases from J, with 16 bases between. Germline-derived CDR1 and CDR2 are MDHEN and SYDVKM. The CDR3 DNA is TGTGCCAGCAGTCCCGCCCGGGGGGCGCACACTGAAGCTTTCTTT. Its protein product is CASSPARGAHTEAFF.

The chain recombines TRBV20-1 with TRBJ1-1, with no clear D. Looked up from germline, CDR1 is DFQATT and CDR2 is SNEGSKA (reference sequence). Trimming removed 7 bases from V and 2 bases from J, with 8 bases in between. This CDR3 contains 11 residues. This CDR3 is CSEVKNTEAFF. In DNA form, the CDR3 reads TGCAGTGAGGTGAAAAACACTGAAGCTTTCTTT.

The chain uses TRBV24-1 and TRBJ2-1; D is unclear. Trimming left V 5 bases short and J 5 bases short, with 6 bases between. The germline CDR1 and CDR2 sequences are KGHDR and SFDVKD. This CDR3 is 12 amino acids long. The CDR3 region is CATSVTNNEQFF. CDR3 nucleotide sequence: TGTGCCACCAGTGTGACAAACAATGAGCAGTTCTTC.

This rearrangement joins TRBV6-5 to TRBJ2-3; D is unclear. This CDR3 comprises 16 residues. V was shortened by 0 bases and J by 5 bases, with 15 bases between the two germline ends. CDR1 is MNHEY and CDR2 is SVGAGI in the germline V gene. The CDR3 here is CASSYSISGIGDTQYF. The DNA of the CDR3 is TGTGCCAGCAGTTACTCGATTTCCGGAATAGGAGATACGCAGTATTTT.

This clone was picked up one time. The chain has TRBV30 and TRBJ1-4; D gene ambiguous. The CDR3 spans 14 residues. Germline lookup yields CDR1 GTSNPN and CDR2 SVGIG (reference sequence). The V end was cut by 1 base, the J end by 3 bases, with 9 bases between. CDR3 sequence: CAWSGGEANEKLFF. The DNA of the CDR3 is TGTGCCTGGAGTGGCGGGGAGGCTAATGAAAAACTGTTTTTT. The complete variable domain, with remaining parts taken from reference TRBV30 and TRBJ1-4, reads SQTIHQWPATLVQPVGSPLSLECTVEGTSNPNLYWYRQAAGRGLQLLFYSVGIGQISSEVPQNLSASRPQDRQFILSSKKLLLSDSGFYLCAWSGGEANEKLFFGSGTQLSVL.

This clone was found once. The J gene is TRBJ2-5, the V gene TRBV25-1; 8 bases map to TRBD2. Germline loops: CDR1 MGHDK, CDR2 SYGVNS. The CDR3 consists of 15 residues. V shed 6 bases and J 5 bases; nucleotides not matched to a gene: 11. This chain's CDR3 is CASRKAGATGETQYF. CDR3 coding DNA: TGTGCCAGCAGAAAAGCGGGAGCCACCGGTGAGACCCAGTACTTC.

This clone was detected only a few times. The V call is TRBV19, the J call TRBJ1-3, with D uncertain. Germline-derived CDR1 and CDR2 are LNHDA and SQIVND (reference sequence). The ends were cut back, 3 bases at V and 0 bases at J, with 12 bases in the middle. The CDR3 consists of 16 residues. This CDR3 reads CASSIFTAASGNTIYF. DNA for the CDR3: TGTGCCAGTAGTATTTTTACAGCCGCCTCTGGAAACACCATATATTTT. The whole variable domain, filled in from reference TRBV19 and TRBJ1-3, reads DGGITQSPKYLFRKEGQNVTLSCEQNLNHDAMYWYRQDPGQGLRLIYYSQIVNDFQKGDIAEGYSVSREKKESFPLTVTSAQKNPTAFYLCASSIFTAASGNTIYFGEGSWLTVV.

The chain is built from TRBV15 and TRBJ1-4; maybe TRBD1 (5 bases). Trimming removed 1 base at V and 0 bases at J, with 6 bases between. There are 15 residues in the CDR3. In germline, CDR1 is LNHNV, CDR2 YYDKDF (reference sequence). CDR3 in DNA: TGTGCCACCAGCAGAGGGGACCCAACTAATGAAAAACTGTTTTTT. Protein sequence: CATSRGDPTNEKLFF.

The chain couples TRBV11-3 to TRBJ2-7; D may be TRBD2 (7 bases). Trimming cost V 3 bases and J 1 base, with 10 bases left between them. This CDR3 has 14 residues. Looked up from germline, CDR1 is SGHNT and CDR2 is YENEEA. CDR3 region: CASSFRGGSYEQYF. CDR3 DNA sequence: TGTGCCAGCAGCTTTAGGGGGGGGTCCTACGAGCAGTACTTC.

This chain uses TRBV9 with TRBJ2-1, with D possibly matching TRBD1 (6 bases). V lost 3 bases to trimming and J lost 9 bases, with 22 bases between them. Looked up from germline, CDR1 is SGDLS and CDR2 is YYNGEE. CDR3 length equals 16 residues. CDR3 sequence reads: CASSGSGTPVGSEQFF. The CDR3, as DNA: TGTGCCAGCAGCGGCTCCGGGACACCGGTCGGGTCTGAGCAGTTCTTC.